Sequencing of this TCR beta chain was carried out in a study of T cell repertoires in cytomegalovirus infection. General study results and limits: Dominating the ex vivo response were HLA-C-restricted CMV-specific TCR beta clonotypes.

This clonotype was counted many times. The antigen remains undetermined. This CDR3 contains 13 residues. Trimming cost V 4 bases and J 4 bases, with 10 bases left between them. TCRdb re-called the reads with MiXCR, one entry per CDR3 protein. Of over 150,000 distinct CDR3 sequences listed, around 15% are singletons. The sequence came from a human donor in good health (CMV status not recorded). Some clones in this sample may be carry-over from other donors' samples. This chain links TRBV12-3 or TRBV12-4 with TRBJ1-1; no clear D. Sequenced input: PBMCs. This CDR3 is CASSSDGRTEAFF. The CDR3 DNA follows: TGTGCCAGCAGTTCGGACGGGCGCACTGAAGCTTTCTTT.